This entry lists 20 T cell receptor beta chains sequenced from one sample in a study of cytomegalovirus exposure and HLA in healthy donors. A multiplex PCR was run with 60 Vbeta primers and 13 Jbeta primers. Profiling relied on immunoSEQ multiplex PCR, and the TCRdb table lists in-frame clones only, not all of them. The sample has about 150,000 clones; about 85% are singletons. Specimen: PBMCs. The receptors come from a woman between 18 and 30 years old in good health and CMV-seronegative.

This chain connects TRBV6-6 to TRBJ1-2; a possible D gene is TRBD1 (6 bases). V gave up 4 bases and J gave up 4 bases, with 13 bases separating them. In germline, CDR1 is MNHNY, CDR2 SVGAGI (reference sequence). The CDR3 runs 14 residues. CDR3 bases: TGTGCCAGCAGTTCGGCAAGGGGGACCTATGGCTACACCTTC. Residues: CASSSARGTYGYTF.

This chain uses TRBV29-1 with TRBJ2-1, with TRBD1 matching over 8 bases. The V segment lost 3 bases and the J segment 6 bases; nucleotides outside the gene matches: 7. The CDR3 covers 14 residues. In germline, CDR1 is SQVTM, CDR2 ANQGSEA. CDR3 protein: CSVDRQGRINEQFF. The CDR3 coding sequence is TGCAGCGTTGACAGACAGGGGCGGATCAATGAGCAGTTCTTC.

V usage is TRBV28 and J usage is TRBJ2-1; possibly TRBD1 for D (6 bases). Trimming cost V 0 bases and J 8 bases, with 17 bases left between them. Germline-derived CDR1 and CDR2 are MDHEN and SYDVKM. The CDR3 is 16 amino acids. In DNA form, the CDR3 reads TGTGCCAGCAGTTTATGGGGGGCGGACCAGGGTGATGAGCAGTTCTTC. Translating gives CASSLWGADQGDEQFF.

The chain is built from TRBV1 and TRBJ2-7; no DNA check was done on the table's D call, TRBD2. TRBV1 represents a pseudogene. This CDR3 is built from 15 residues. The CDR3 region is CTSSQPRGAPYEQYF. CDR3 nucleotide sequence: TGCACCAGCAGCCAACCTCGGGGGGCTCCCTACGAGCAGTACTTC.

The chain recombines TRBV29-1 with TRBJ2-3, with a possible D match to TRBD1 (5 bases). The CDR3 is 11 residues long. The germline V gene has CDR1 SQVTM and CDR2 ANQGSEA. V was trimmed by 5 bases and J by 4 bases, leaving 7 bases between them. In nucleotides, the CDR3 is TGCAGCGTTCTGACAGCAGATACGCAGTATTTT. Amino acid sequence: CSVLTADTQYF.

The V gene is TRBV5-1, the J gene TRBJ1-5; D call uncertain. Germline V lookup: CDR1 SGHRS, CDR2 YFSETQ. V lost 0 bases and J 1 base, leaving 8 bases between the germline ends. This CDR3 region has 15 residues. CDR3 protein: CASSLGSASNQPQHF. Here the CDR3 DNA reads TGCGCCAGCAGCTTGGGATCCGCGAGCAATCAGCCCCAGCATTTT.

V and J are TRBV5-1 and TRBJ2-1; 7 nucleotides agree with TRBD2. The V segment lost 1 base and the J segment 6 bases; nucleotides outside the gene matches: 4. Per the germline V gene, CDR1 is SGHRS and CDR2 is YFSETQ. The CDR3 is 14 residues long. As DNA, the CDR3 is TGCGCCAGCAGCTTGACACCGGGGGGCAATGAGCAGTTCTTC. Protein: CASSLTPGGNEQFF.

CDR3 nucleotide sequence: TGTGCCAGCAGCCCTAGCGGGGGGTCAGATACGCAGTATTTT. This encodes CASSPSGGSDTQYF. V gene TRBV11-3 combines with J gene TRBJ2-3; TRBD2 aligns across 11 bases. From germline, CDR1 is SGHNT and CDR2 YENEEA. CDR3 length equals 14 residues. Trimming at V came to 5 bases and at J to 4 bases, leaving 2 bases not matched to a gene. Using reference TRBV11-3 and TRBJ2-3 for the parts outside the CDR3, the full variable domain is EAGVVQSPRYKIIEKKQPVAFWCNPISGHNTLYWYLQNLGQGPELLIRYENEEAVDDSQLPKDRFSAERLKGVDSTLKIQPAELGDSAVYLCASSPSGGSDTQYFGPGTRLTVL.

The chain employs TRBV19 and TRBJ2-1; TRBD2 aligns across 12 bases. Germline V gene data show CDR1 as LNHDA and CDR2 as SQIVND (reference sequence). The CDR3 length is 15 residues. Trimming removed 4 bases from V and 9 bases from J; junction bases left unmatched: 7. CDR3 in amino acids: CASSTSGGAGAEQFF. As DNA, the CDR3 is TGTGCCAGTAGTACTAGCGGGGGGGCCGGGGCTGAGCAGTTCTTC.

CDR3 bases: TGTGCCAGCAGTTGGGGGACAGAGACAGATACGCAGTATTTT. Translated: CASSWGTETDTQYF. This chain uses TRBV27 with TRBJ2-3; 7 nucleotides match TRBD1. The germline V gene has CDR1 MNHEY and CDR2 SMNVEV (reference sequence). Germline trimming cut 4 bases from V and 3 bases from J; bases unmatched to any gene: 4. This CDR3 has 14 amino acids.

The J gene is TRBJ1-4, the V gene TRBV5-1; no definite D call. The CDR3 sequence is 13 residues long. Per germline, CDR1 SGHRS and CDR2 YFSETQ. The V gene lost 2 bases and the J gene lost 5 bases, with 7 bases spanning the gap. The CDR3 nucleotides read TGCGCCAGCAGCTTAGGCGGAAATGAAAAACTGTTTTTT. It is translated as CASSLGGNEKLFF.

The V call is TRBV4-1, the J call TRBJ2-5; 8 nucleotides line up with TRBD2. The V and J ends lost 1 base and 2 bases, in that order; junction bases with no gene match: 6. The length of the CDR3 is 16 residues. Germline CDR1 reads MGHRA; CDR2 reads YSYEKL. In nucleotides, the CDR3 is TGCGCCAGCAGCCAAGTCGGTAGCGGGGCGCAAGAGACCCAGTACTTC. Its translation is CASSQVGSGAQETQYF.

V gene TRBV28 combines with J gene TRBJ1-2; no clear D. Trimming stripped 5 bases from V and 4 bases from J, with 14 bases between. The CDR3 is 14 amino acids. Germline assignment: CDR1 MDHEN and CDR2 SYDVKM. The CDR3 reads CASSRPAARYGYTF. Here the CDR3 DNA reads TGTGCCAGCAGTCGACCTGCGGCCCGCTATGGCTACACCTTC.

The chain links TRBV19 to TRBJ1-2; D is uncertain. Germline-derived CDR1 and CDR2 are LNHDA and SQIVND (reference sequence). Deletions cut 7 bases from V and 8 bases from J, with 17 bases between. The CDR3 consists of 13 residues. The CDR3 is CASTPRARNGYTF. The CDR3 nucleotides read TGTGCCAGTACCCCGCGTGCGCGAAACGGCTACACCTTC.

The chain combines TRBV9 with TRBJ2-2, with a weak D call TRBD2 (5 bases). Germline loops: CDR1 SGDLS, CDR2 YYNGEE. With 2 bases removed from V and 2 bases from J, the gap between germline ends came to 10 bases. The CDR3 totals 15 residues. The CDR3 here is CASSVDSHNTGELFF. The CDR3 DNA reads TGTGCCAGCAGCGTGGACTCACACAACACCGGGGAGCTGTTTTTT.

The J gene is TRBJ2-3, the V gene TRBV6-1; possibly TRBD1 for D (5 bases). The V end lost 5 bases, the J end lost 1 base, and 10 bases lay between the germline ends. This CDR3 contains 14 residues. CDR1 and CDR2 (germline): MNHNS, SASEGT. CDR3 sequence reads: CASSLSRGTDTQYF. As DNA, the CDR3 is TGTGCCAGCAGTCTAAGCAGGGGCACAGATACGCAGTATTTT.

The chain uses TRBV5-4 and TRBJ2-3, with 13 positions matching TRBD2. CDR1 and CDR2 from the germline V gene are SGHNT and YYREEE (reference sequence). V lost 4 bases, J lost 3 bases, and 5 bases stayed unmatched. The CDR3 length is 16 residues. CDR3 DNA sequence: TGTGCCAGCAGCCGGATGACTAGCGGGGGGACAGATACGCAGTATTTT. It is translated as CASSRMTSGGTDTQYF.

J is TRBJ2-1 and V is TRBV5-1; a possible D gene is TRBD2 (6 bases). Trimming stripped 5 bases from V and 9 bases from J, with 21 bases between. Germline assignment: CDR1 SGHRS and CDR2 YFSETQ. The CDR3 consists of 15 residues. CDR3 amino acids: CASRLTGTPQLEQFF. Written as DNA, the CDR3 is TGCGCCAGCAGACTAACCGGGACTCCCCAACTTGAGCAGTTCTTC.

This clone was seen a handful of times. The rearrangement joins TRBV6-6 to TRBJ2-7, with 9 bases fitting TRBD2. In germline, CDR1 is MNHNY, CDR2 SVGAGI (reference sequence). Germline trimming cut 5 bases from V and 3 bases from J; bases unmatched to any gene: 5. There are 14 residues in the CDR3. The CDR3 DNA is TGTGCCAGCAGTCCGGCAGCGGGGGGCTACGAGCAGTACTTC. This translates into CASSPAAGGYEQYF.

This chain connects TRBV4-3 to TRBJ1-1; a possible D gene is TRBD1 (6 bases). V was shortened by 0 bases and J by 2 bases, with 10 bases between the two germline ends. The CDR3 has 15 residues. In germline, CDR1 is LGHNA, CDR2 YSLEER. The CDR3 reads CASSQDSDSNTEAFF. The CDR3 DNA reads TGCGCCAGCAGCCAAGATTCGGACAGTAACACTGAAGCTTTCTTT.